This TCR beta chain comes out of a study of lymphopenia after photon versus proton radiotherapy. Study-level findings and limits: After lymphocyte nadir, photon-treated repertoires showed oligoclonal expansion, especially CD8+ Temra.

This CDR3 has 16 residues. Germline values: CDR1 LGHNA, CDR2 YNFKEQ. Trimming took off 0 bases at V and 1 base at J, with 9 bases between the two ends. This table comes from immunoSEQ multiplex PCR, and its TCRdb copy is limited to in-frame clones, with some not included. This sample yields fewer than 35,000 clones, of which about 91% are seen a single time; 6.6% belongs to the top ten. Comment on this clone: Its cognate antigen is unknown.

This receptor was obtained from a woman between 70 and 85 years old with pancreatic cancer. Some clones in this sample may be carry-over from other donors' samples. V and J are TRBV4-2 and TRBJ2-2; possibly TRBD1 or TRBD2 for D (6 bases each). Sequenced material: peripheral blood, taken from a patient treated with proton-based radiotherapy. CDR3 bases: TGTGCCAGCAGCCAAGAGGAGGGACAGAACACCGGGGAGCTGTTTTTT. It codes for CASSQEEGQNTGELFF.